What follows are 2 T cell receptor beta chains derived from one specimen sequenced in a study of shared clonotypes between healthy human individuals. Method: immunoSEQ multiplex PCR; TCRdb's copy keeps in-frame clones and lacks some. The sample contains hundreds of thousands of clones, about 76% of which appear only once. The sequenced sample was PBMCs. The receptors here all came from a woman aged 40 to 55 in good health. Some clones in this sample may be carry-over from other donors' samples.

The CDR3 sequence: CASRRDNGGIGTEAFF. The DNA of the CDR3 is TGTGCCAGCAGGCGGGACAACGGAGGAATCGGTACTGAAGCTTTCTTT. The chain has TRBV7-2 and TRBJ1-1, with a weak D call TRBD1 (6 bases). Germline V lookup: CDR1 SGHTA, CDR2 FQGNSA. This CDR3 has 16 amino acids. V lost 6 bases to trimming and J lost 5 bases, with 22 bases between them. Variable domain in full (rest from reference TRBV7-2 and TRBJ1-1): GAGVSQSPSNKVTEKGKDVELRCDPISGHTALYWYRQSLGQGLEFLIYFQGNSAPDKSGLPSDRFSAERTGGSVSTLTIQRTQQEDSAVYLCASRRDNGGIGTEAFFGQGTRLTVV.

This chain uses TRBV4-3 with TRBJ2-3; 11 bases are shared with TRBD2. The junction had 12 bases not matched to a gene; V was cut back by 1 base and J by 6 bases. Per germline, CDR1 LGHNA and CDR2 YSLEER. The CDR3 contains 18 residues. The CDR3 nucleotides are TGCGCCAGCAGCCAAGGGGAGAGTAGCGGGAGGGCTTTTGATACGCAGTATTTT. Translating gives CASSQGESSGRAFDTQYF.